The next 30 T cell receptor beta chains were all read from a single sample in a study of T cell responses to AZD1222 COVID-19 vaccine. TCRdb's copy holds only in-frame clones and misses some; the assay was immunoSEQ multiplex PCR. Of under 45,000 clones in the sample, around 80% were seen once. Sequencing was performed on peripheral blood, taken 28 days after the second AZD1222 dose. Receptor source: an adult who received the AZD1222 COVID-19 vaccine.

This clone was seen only a few times. The chain is built from TRBV19 and TRBJ1-5, with D hard to call. This CDR3 contains 13 residues. From germline, CDR1 is LNHDA and CDR2 SQIVND (reference sequence). V lost 3 bases and J lost 16, with 19 bases in between. CDR3 bases: TGTGCCAGTAGTATCCGACAAAAACCCTTAATCCATTTT. Amino acids: CASSIRQKPLIHF.

The chain links TRBV12-3 or TRBV12-4 to TRBJ2-1, with TRBD1 identical over 7 bases. The J segment lost 13 bases and the V segment lost 4 bases, leaving 1 base of the junction unmatched. CDR3 size: 10 residues. As DNA, the CDR3 is TGTGCCAGCAGTTGGGACAGACAGTTCTTC. Translation gives CASSWDRQFF.

The rearrangement uses TRBV7-9 and TRBJ1-1; D gene uncertain. In germline, CDR1 is SEHNR, CDR2 FQNEAQ (reference sequence). V lost 8 bases to trimming and J lost 4 bases, with 11 bases between them. CDR3 length equals 12 residues. The CDR3, as DNA: TGTGCCAGCGGAGGAGATTTCACTGAAGCTTTCTTT. It encodes CASGGDFTEAFF.

J is TRBJ1-2 and V is TRBV3-1 (or the pseudogene TRBV3-2), with TRBD1 matching 7 bases. Germline values: CDR1 LGHDT, CDR2 YNNKEL (reference sequence). CDR3 length: 14 residues. The V segment lost 4 bases and the J segment 6 bases; nucleotides outside the gene matches: 8. CDR3 in DNA: TGTGCCAGCAGCCGGGACTGGGACAGCCATGGCTACACCTTC. Encoded protein: CASSRDWDSHGYTF.

The genes are TRBV9 and TRBJ2-7; no definite D call. This CDR3 spans 15 amino acids. V was pared by 4 bases and J by 6 bases, with 20 bases between. The V gene's germline CDR1 is SGDLS and CDR2 YYNGEE. The CDR3 region has the DNA TGTGCCAGCAGCCGCGCGCCTTCCTCAGAGTCCGAGCAGTACTTC. It translates to CASSRAPSSESEQYF. The variable domain in full, completed from reference TRBV9 and TRBJ2-7, reads DSGVTQTPKHLITATGQRVTLRCSPRSGDLSVYWYQQSLDQGLQFLIQYYNGEERAKGNILERFSAQQFPDLHSELNLSSLELGDSALYFCASSRAPSSESEQYFGPGTRLTVT.

A single count supports this clone. The CDR3 nucleotides read TGTGCCAGCAGCTCACGAGGGGGCTCTAACTATGGCTACACCTTC. This sequence encodes CASSSRGGSNYGYTF. The V call is TRBV13, the J call TRBJ1-2, with 7 bases identical to TRBD1. CDR3 length: 15 amino acids. Germline V gene lookup returns CDR1 PRHDT and CDR2 FYEKMQ (reference sequence). V trimming: 4 bases; J trimming: 0 bases; junction bases outside the gene matches: 5.

The V gene is TRBV7-2, the J gene TRBJ2-7; 9 bases are shared with TRBD1. Germline V gene lookup returns CDR1 SGHTA and CDR2 FQGNSA. The CDR3 is 13 amino acids. The V and J ends lost 7 bases and 8 bases, in that order; junction bases with no gene match: 9. The CDR3 sequence: CASTGTGLSKQYF. The CDR3 DNA reads as TGTGCCAGCACGGGGACAGGGCTGAGTAAGCAGTACTTC.

The gene calls are TRBV5-1 and TRBJ2-2, with unresolved D. The ends were cut back, 4 bases at V and 7 bases at J, with 11 bases in the middle. Germline CDR1 is SGHRS and CDR2 is YFSETQ. CDR3 size: 13 residues. The CDR3 region has the DNA TGCGCCAGCAGCCCTATTAGAGGCGGGGAGCTGTTTTTT. Protein product: CASSPIRGGELFF.

The chain combines TRBV21-1 with TRBJ1-5; TRBD1 is taken as the D call from the table, unchecked against the DNA. TRBV21-1 is tagged as a pseudogene. The CDR3 is 17 residues long. CDR3 in DNA: TGTGCCAGCAGCAAACAACAGCAGGGGGATCGCAATCAGCCCCAGCATTTT. Amino acids: CASSKQQQGDRNQPQHF.

The chain combines TRBV28 with TRBJ1-4; TRBD1 aligns across 8 bases. The V segment lost 3 bases and the J segment 8 bases; nucleotides outside the gene matches: 8. This CDR3 spans 15 amino acids. The germline V gene has CDR1 MDHEN and CDR2 SYDVKM. The CDR3 is CASSFQQGATEKLFF. The CDR3 nucleotides are TGTGCCAGCAGTTTCCAGCAGGGGGCAACGGAAAAACTGTTTTTT. Full variable domain (missing parts from reference TRBV28 and TRBJ1-4): DVKVTQSSRYLVKRTGEKVFLECVQDMDHENMFWYRQDPGLGLRLIYFSYDVKMKEKGDIPEGYSVSREKKERFSLILESASTNQTSMYLCASSFQQGATEKLFFGSGTQLSVL.

This chain links TRBV9 with TRBJ2-7; D may be TRBD1 (5 bases). The V and J ends lost 0 bases and 2 bases respectively, with 12 bases between them. The germline V gene encodes CDR1 SGDLS and CDR2 YYNGEE. The CDR3 spans 15 residues. CDR3 coding DNA: TGTGCCAGCAGCGTAGCCGGGCAGGGCCCCTACGAGCAGTACTTC. Protein product: CASSVAGQGPYEQYF.

The chain links TRBV5-1 to TRBJ1-1, with TRBD1 matching 7 bases. Losses at the gene ends were 0 bases for V and 5 bases for J; bases not matched to a gene: 16. In germline, CDR1 is SGHRS, CDR2 YFSETQ. This CDR3 has 18 residues. CDR3 coding DNA: TGCGCCAGCAGCTTGGCCGAAAGAAGGACAGGAACTAAAACTGAAGCTTTCTTT. Translating it yields CASSLAERRTGTKTEAFF.

The rearrangement links TRBV30 to TRBJ1-4; D gene uncertain. This CDR3 spans 14 amino acids. Germline-derived CDR1 and CDR2 are GTSNPN and SVGIG (reference sequence). V lost 0 bases, J lost 6 bases, and 11 bases lay in between. The CDR3 loop reads CAWSVRRADEKLFF. CDR3 nucleotide sequence: TGTGCCTGGAGTGTACGAAGGGCTGATGAAAAACTGTTTTTT.

The rearrangement uses TRBV5-4 and TRBJ2-7; a weak D match, TRBD1 (5 bases). The V end lost 3 bases, the J end lost 6 bases, and 19 bases lay between the germline ends. The CDR3 is 15 amino acids. From germline, CDR1 is SGHNT and CDR2 YYREEE (reference sequence). The CDR3 sequence: CASSSPFPQGSEQYF. CDR3 bases: TGTGCCAGCAGCTCGCCCTTCCCCCAGGGCTCCGAGCAGTACTTC. Combining the CDR3 with reference TRBV5-4 and TRBJ2-7 gives the whole variable domain ETGVTQSPTHLIKTRGQQVTLRCSSQSGHNTVSWYQQALGQGPQFIFQYYREEENGRGNFPPRFSGLQFPNYSSELNVNALELDDSALYLCASSSPFPQGSEQYFGPGTRLTVT.

This chain uses TRBV19 with TRBJ2-5; D gene uncertain. This CDR3 is built from 15 residues. V lost 7 bases and J 1 base, leaving 16 bases between the germline ends. Germline V gene data show CDR1 as LNHDA and CDR2 as SQIVND (reference sequence). The CDR3 sequence is CASTRTTRPQETQYF. CDR3 DNA sequence: TGTGCCAGTACACGGACGACGCGGCCCCAAGAGACCCAGTACTTC.

The V gene is TRBV5-1, the J gene TRBJ1-1; D gene unclear. This CDR3 region has 15 residues. V lost 4 bases to trimming and J lost 0 bases, with 13 bases between them. Germline V gene lookup returns CDR1 SGHRS and CDR2 YFSETQ. This CDR3 reads CASSPAGNLNTEAFF. Here the CDR3 DNA reads TGCGCCAGCAGCCCCGCCGGAAATTTGAACACTGAAGCTTTCTTT.

This clone was observed a few times. The V and J genes are TRBV11-2 and TRBJ2-3; TRBD2 matches 8 bases. The ends lost 5 bases at V and 2 bases at J; junction bases unmatched: 6. There are 15 residues in the CDR3. Germline CDR1 reads SGHAT; CDR2 reads FQNNGV. For the CDR3, the DNA is TGTGCCAGCAGCGGCCGGCGGGGGGCCACAGATACGCAGTATTTT. This sequence encodes CASSGRRGATDTQYF.

This clone was counted a few times. V is TRBV19 and J is TRBJ1-3, with a weak D call TRBD1 (5 bases). The CDR3 consists of 16 residues. Deletions cut 3 bases from V and 4 bases from J, with 16 bases between. Germline-derived CDR1 and CDR2 are LNHDA and SQIVND (reference sequence). CDR3 coding DNA: TGTGCCAGTAGTATCCGAGGCAGGGCCAGAGGAAACACCATATATTTT. This encodes CASSIRGRARGNTIYF. Supplemented by reference TRBV19 and TRBJ1-3, the full variable domain reads DGGITQSPKYLFRKEGQNVTLSCEQNLNHDAMYWYRQDPGQGLRLIYYSQIVNDFQKGDIAEGYSVSREKKESFPLTVTSAQKNPTAFYLCASSIRGRARGNTIYFGEGSWLTVV.

This clone has only one observation. The chain couples TRBV2 to TRBJ2-2, with 11 bases that match TRBD1. This CDR3 is 13 amino acids long. CDR1 is SNHLY, CDR2 FYNNEI, per germline. The V and J ends lost 8 bases and 5 bases, in that order; junction bases with no gene match: 1. The CDR3 loop is CASGTGGTGELFF. As DNA, the CDR3 is TGTGCCAGCGGGACAGGGGGTACCGGGGAGCTGTTTTTT.

The chain links TRBV6-8 to TRBJ1-2; D call uncertain. CDR3 length: 15 amino acids. Trimming removed 2 bases at V and 3 bases at J, with 13 bases between. Germline CDR1 and CDR2: MNHGY and SAAAGT. CDR3 coding DNA: TGTGCCAGCAGTTACCAGCCGGGGAGAGACTATGGCTACACCTTC. Encoded protein: CASSYQPGRDYGYTF.

The V call is TRBV6-5, the J call TRBJ1-1, with D possibly TRBD1 on 5 matching bases. The V and J ends lost 0 bases and 0 bases respectively, with 5 bases between them. Germline V gene lookup returns CDR1 MNHEY and CDR2 SVGAGI. The CDR3 has 14 amino acids. The CDR3 region has the DNA TGTGCCAGCAGTTACTCGGGGGTGAACACTGAAGCTTTCTTT. Translating it yields CASSYSGVNTEAFF.

The chain is built from TRBV7-2 and TRBJ2-7, with D perhaps matching TRBD2 (6 bases). Germline values: CDR1 SGHTA, CDR2 FQGNSA. V was cut by 1 base and J by 5 bases, with 15 bases left in between. The CDR3 is 15 residues long. CDR3 amino acids: CASSLGVRDSNEQYF. The CDR3 DNA reads TGTGCCAGCAGCTTAGGTGTCCGGGACTCGAACGAGCAGTACTTC.

V is TRBV5-1 and J is TRBJ2-2; D is unclear. The CDR3 consists of 13 residues. The germline gives CDR1 SGHRS, CDR2 YFSETQ. Trimming pared 0 bases from V and 2 bases from J, leaving 2 bases between. CDR3 bases: TGCGCCAGCAGCTTGGGTAACACCGGGGAGCTGTTTTTT. It translates to CASSLGNTGELFF.

This CDR3 is CASVTSGGPYNEQFF. The CDR3 DNA sequence: TGTGCCAGCGTAACCTCCGGCGGGCCCTACAATGAGCAGTTCTTC. The rearrangement uses TRBV6-5 and TRBJ2-1; D perhaps matches TRBD2 (5 bases). Germline CDR1 is MNHEY and CDR2 is SVGAGI. The CDR3 runs 15 residues. Trimming cost V 8 bases and J 2 bases, with 16 bases left between them.

This clone was detected only once. The rearrangement links TRBV7-9 to TRBJ1-2; 8 positions agree with TRBD1. J was trimmed by 4 bases and V by 1 base; bases with no gene match: 5. CDR1 and CDR2 from the germline V gene are SEHNR and FQNEAQ (reference sequence). The CDR3 runs to 15 residues. The CDR3 sequence: CASSLGDRNSYGYTF. The DNA for the CDR3 is TGTGCCAGCAGCTTAGGGGACAGGAACTCCTATGGCTACACCTTC. Combining the CDR3 with reference TRBV7-9 and TRBJ1-2 gives the whole variable domain DTGVSQNPRHKITKRGQNVTFRCDPISEHNRLYWYRQTLGQGPEFLTYFQNEAQLEKSRLLSDRFSAERPKGSFSTLEIQRTEQGDSAMYLCASSLGDRNSYGYTFGSGTRLTVV.

In this sample, this clone turned up a few times. J is TRBJ2-1 and V is TRBV11-3, with D hard to call. CDR3 size: 13 residues. Germline CDR1 reads SGHNT; CDR2 reads YENEEA. V gave up 1 base and J gave up 4 bases, with 5 bases separating them. CDR3 bases: TGTGCCAGCAGCTTAGGTGGTTACAATGAGCAGTTCTTC. It is translated as CASSLGGYNEQFF. The full variable domain, completed using reference TRBV11-3 and TRBJ2-1, is EAGVVQSPRYKIIEKKQPVAFWCNPISGHNTLYWYLQNLGQGPELLIRYENEEAVDDSQLPKDRFSAERLKGVDSTLKIQPAELGDSAVYLCASSLGGYNEQFFGPGTRLTVL.

The chain links TRBV4-1 to TRBJ1-1; TRBD1 matches 8 bases. There are 15 residues in the CDR3. Germline V gene lookup returns CDR1 MGHRA and CDR2 YSYEKL. The J segment lost 5 bases and the V segment lost 0 bases, leaving 5 bases of the junction unmatched. The CDR3 bases are TGCGCCAGCAGCCAAGAGGACAGGGTGATTACTGAAGCTTTCTTT. Amino acid sequence: CASSQEDRVITEAFF.

This chain connects TRBV29-1 to TRBJ1-2; tentatively, D is TRBD1 (5 bases). CDR1 and CDR2 (germline): SQVTM, ANQGSEA. The CDR3 runs 15 residues. Deletions cut 6 bases from V and 5 bases from J, with 22 bases between. The CDR3 DNA reads as TGCAGCGTAGTTCCCCGGGGGAGGGGCAATTATGGCTACACCTTC. It codes for CSVVPRGRGNYGYTF. The whole variable domain, remainder taken from reference TRBV29-1 and TRBJ1-2, is SAVISQKPSRDICQRGTSLTIQCQVDSQVTMMFWYRQQPGQSLTLIATANQGSEATYESGFVIDKFPISRPNLTFSTLTVSNMSPEDSSIYLCSVVPRGRGNYGYTFGSGTRLTVV.

V is TRBV9 and J is TRBJ1-4, with no clear D. Germline V lookup: CDR1 SGDLS, CDR2 YYNGEE. This CDR3 is built from 14 residues. The V gene lost 4 bases and the J gene lost 11 bases, with 18 bases spanning the gap. The CDR3 DNA reads as TGTGCCAGCAGCTTTGACTGGGAAAGAGCGAAACTGTTTTTT. As protein: CASSFDWERAKLFF.

The chain employs TRBV12-3 or TRBV12-4 and TRBJ2-3; D is undetermined. This CDR3 contains 11 residues. V shed 3 bases and J shed 14 bases, with 12 bases lying between them. CDR3 protein: CASSLRDESYF. In nucleotides, the CDR3 is TGTGCCAGCAGTTTGCGCGATGAGTCGTATTTT.